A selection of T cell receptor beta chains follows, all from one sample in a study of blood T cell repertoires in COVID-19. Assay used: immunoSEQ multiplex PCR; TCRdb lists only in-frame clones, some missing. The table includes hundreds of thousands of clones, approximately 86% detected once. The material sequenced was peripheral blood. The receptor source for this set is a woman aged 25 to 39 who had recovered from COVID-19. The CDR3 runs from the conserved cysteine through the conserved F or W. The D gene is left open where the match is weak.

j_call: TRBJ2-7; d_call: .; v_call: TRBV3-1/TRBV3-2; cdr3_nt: TGTGCCAGCAGCCATCTCAGCTCCTACGAGCAGTACTTC; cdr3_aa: CASSHLSSYEQYF
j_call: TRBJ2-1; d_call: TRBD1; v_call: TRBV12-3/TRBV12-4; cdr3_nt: TGTGCCAGCAGAGACAGGGGTGAGCAGTTCTTC; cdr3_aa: CASRDRGEQFF
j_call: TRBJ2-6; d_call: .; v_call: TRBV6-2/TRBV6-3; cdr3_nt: TGTGCCAGCAGTCCCTTTTCGGGGGCCAACGTCCTGACTTTC; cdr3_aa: CASSPFSGANVLTF
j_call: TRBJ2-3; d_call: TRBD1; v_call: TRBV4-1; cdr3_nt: TGCGCCAGCAGCCAAGTACTGACCTCCCCGGGACAGCCCACAGATACGCAGTATTTT; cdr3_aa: CASSQVLTSPGQPTDTQYF
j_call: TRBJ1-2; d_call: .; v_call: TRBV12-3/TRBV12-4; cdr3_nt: TGTGCCAGCAGTTTTTTGAGGGAGTATGGCTACACCTTC; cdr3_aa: CASSFLREYGYTF
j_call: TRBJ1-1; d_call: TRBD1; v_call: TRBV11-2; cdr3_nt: TGTGCCAGCAGCCTCACAGGGGGGATTGAAGCTTTCTTT; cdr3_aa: CASSLTGGIEAFF
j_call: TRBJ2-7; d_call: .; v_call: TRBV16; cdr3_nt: TGTGCCAGCAGCCAATTGGGAGGCACTTGGGACGAGCAGTACTTC; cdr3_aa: CASSQLGGTWDEQYF
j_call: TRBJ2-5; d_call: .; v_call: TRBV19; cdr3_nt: TGTGCCAGTAGTGCCCCGGGGAAACAAGAGACCCAGTACTTC; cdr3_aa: CASSAPGKQETQYF
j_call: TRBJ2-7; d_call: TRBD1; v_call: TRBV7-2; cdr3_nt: TGTGCCAGCAGCCAAGTGCAGGGGGCTGGCGAGCAGTACTTC; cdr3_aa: CASSQVQGAGEQYF
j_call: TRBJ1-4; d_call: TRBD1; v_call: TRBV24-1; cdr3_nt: TGTGCCACCAGTGATTTCCGGGACAGCGGAAAACTGTTTTTT; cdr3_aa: CATSDFRDSGKLFF
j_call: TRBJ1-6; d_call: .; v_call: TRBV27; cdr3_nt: TGTGCCAGCAGTTTGGTCCGGGGGGGTCCCCTCCACTTT; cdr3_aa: CASSLVRGGPLHF
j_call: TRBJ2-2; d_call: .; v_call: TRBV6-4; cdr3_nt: TGTGCCAGCAGTTGGCAGGGGAACACCGGGGAGCTGTTTTTT; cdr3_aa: CASSWQGNTGELFF